This passage covers 29 T cell receptor beta chains from one sample sequenced in a study of low-dose radiotherapy and immunotherapy resistance in tumors. First-strand cDNA used TRAV- and TRBV-specific primers, covering alpha and beta chains. TCRs underwent approximately 20 PCR cycles of amplification with a constant-region primer and V-primer adapter. A single record per CDR3 protein comes from TCRdb applying MiXCR to the reads. This table has roughly 9,500 distinct CDR3 sequences, 60% to 80% appearing once. All receptors come from a human donor with advanced metastatic prostate, ovarian, gallbladder or colorectal cancer (not recorded which). This table probably holds off-target reads from a library built for another chain.

This sequence joins TRBV2 and TRBJ2-2, with a weak D call TRBD1 (6 bases). V was trimmed by 5 bases and J by 3 bases, leaving 13 bases between them. The CDR3 sequence is 15 residues long. Germline V lookup: CDR1 SNHLY, CDR2 FYNNEI. CDR3 loop: CASSSGDAHTGELFF. CDR3 bases: TGTGCCAGCAGTTCAGGGGACGCACACACCGGGGAGCTGTTTTTT.

The chain employs TRBV18 and TRBJ1-1, with D possibly TRBD1 on 6 matching bases. Germline assignment: CDR1 KGHSH and CDR2 LQKENI. V dropped 3 bases and J dropped 3 bases, with 14 bases sitting between them. The CDR3 length is 15 residues. In DNA, the CDR3 is TGTGCCAGCTCACCGCAACAGGGTTGGGACACTGAAGCTTTCTTT. This encodes CASSPQQGWDTEAFF.

The CDR3 nucleotides read TGCAGCGTTGGACTAGCGGGAGGGCCTGGTACGCAGTATTTT. Translated, it gives CSVGLAGGPGTQYF. The chain is built from TRBV29-1 and TRBJ2-3; TRBD2 agrees at 14 bases. Trimming removed 4 bases from V and 8 bases from J; junction bases left unmatched: 5. CDR3 length: 14 residues. Germline CDR1 SQVTM, CDR2 ANQGSEA.

The V gene is TRBV6-4, the J gene TRBJ2-1; D gene unclear. Per the germline V gene, CDR1 is MRHNA and CDR2 is SNTAGT. The CDR3 contains 13 residues. Between the trimmed V and J ends, which lost 6 bases and 5 bases, there was a span of 11 bases. CDR3 sequence (DNA): TGTGCCAGCAGCGTAGAAGGGAACAATGAGCAGTTCTTC. Translated, it gives CASSVEGNNEQFF.

This chain connects TRBV6-1 to TRBJ1-1; D is unresolved. CDR1 and CDR2 (germline): MNHNS, SASEGT. The CDR3 is 14 residues long. V was cut by 6 bases and J by 1 base, with 12 bases left in between. This CDR3 is CASSRDNTNTEAFF. DNA for the CDR3: TGTGCCAGCAGCCGAGACAATACGAACACTGAAGCTTTCTTT.

The chain carries TRBV9 and TRBJ2-1; D uncertain. The CDR3 runs 12 residues. Trimming shortened V by 0 bases and J by 5 bases, and 3 bases separated the two germline ends. Germline CDR1 is SGDLS and CDR2 is YYNGEE. CDR3 amino acids: CASSVVNNEQFF. The CDR3 DNA reads as TGTGCCAGCAGCGTAGTGAACAATGAGCAGTTCTTC.

This chain joins TRBV5-4 and TRBJ2-2; TRBD1 might be the D (6 bases). The CDR3 spans 15 residues. CDR1 and CDR2 (germline): SGHNT, YYREEE (reference sequence). Trimming cost V 0 bases and J 5 bases, with 11 bases left between them. CDR3 DNA sequence: TGTGCCAGCAGCTTGGGAGGGGGAGATACCGGGGAGCTGTTTTTT. It translates to CASSLGGGDTGELFF.

V usage is TRBV28 and J usage is TRBJ1-5, with D perhaps TRBD1 (6 bases). The CDR3 has 14 residues. Germline CDR1 MDHEN, CDR2 SYDVKM. Deletions cut 7 bases from V and 2 bases from J, with 12 bases between. The CDR3 reads CASMGAGGNQPQHF. The DNA of the CDR3 is TGTGCCAGCATGGGGGCAGGGGGCAATCAGCCCCAGCATTTT.

This rearrangement joins TRBV18 to TRBJ1-5; no clear D gene. From germline, CDR1 is KGHSH and CDR2 LQKENI. V lost 1 base and J lost 7, with 14 bases in between. The CDR3 loop spans 15 amino acids. The CDR3 DNA follows: TGTGCCAGCTCACCACAGGAGGGAATGGGGCAGCCCCAGCATTTT. Translating gives CASSPQEGMGQPQHF.

V and J are TRBV5-1 and TRBJ2-2; possible D gene TRBD1, 6 bases. This CDR3 has 16 amino acids. The germline gives CDR1 SGHRS, CDR2 YFSETQ. V was trimmed by 3 bases and J by 4 bases, leaving 16 bases between them. The CDR3: CASSSRDTRGTGELFF. DNA of the CDR3: TGCGCCAGCAGCTCCCGGGACACTCGCGGCACCGGGGAGCTGTTTTTT.

The V and J genes are TRBV5-1 and TRBJ2-1; D gene uncertain. Germline-derived CDR1 and CDR2 are SGHRS and YFSETQ. CDR3 length: 14 amino acids. Trimming cost V 0 bases and J 0 bases, with 4 bases left between them. Here the CDR3 DNA reads TGCGCCAGCAGCTTGGAAACCTCCTACAATGAGCAGTTCTTC. It encodes CASSLETSYNEQFF.

The chain couples TRBV10-3 to TRBJ2-3, with D perhaps matching TRBD2 (6 bases). Per germline, CDR1 ENHRY and CDR2 SYGVKD. The CDR3 is made up of 14 amino acids. V was trimmed by 4 bases and J by 1 base, leaving 9 bases between them. DNA of the CDR3: TGTGCCATCAGTGCGGGGGAACGCACAGATACGCAGTATTTT. Its translation: CAISAGERTDTQYF.

V and J are TRBV28 and TRBJ2-7; the D gene is possibly TRBD1 (5 bases). The CDR3 has 13 residues. Between the trimmed V and J ends, which lost 7 bases and 7 bases, there was a span of 17 bases. Germline loops: CDR1 MDHEN, CDR2 SYDVKM. CDR3 sequence reads: CASMKRAQGEQYF. CDR3 coding DNA: TGTGCCAGCATGAAGAGAGCCCAGGGTGAGCAGTACTTC.

V gene TRBV20-1 combines with J gene TRBJ2-3; 15 nucleotides align to TRBD2. The CDR3 totals 16 residues. CDR1 and CDR2 (germline): DFQATT, SNEGSKA (reference sequence). J gave up 2 bases and V 3 bases, and 3 bases lay outside the gene matches. The CDR3 here is CSASGLAGGNTDTQYF. CDR3 bases: TGCAGTGCTAGCGGACTAGCGGGAGGGAACACAGATACGCAGTATTTT.

The V and J genes are TRBV19 and TRBJ1-2; the D is unclear. V was trimmed by 2 bases and J by 5 bases, leaving 3 bases between them. This CDR3 contains 11 residues. The germline gives CDR1 LNHDA, CDR2 SQIVND (reference sequence). The CDR3 sequence: CASSIRYGYTF. CDR3 nucleotide sequence: TGTGCCAGTAGTATAAGATATGGCTACACCTTC.

This clonotype was seen a handful of times. This rearrangement joins TRBV5-1 to TRBJ2-7; the D gene is possibly TRBD2 (6 bases). Germline lookup yields CDR1 SGHRS and CDR2 YFSETQ. The CDR3 runs to 14 residues. Trimming removed 4 bases from V and 4 bases from J, with 15 bases in between. The CDR3 coding sequence is TGCGCCAGCAGCCGAGCGGGCTTGGCGTACGAGCAGTACTTC. It translates to CASSRAGLAYEQYF.

The CDR3 DNA reads as TGTGCCAGCAGTTACTCGATCTTCGGCGAGCAGTACTTC. It specifies CASSYSIFGEQYF. The chain has TRBV6-6 and TRBJ2-7; unclear D gene. Trimming took 0 bases from V and 6 from J, leaving 9 bases between them. CDR3 size: 13 residues. Germline CDR1 and CDR2: MNHNY and SVGAGI (reference sequence).

This rearrangement joins TRBV27 to TRBJ2-1; 9 bases align to TRBD2. J lost 6 bases, V lost 4 bases, and 10 bases had no gene match. Germline CDR1 and CDR2: MNHEY and SMNVEV (reference sequence). The CDR3 is 16 residues long. This chain's CDR3 is CASSSLAGKACNEQFF. The CDR3, as DNA: TGTGCCAGCAGTTCACTAGCGGGTAAGGCCTGCAATGAGCAGTTCTTC.

This chain links TRBV29-1 with TRBJ2-6, with D hard to call. CDR3 length equals 15 residues. Germline CDR1 and CDR2: SQVTM and ANQGSEA. Trimming took 7 bases from V and 0 from J, leaving 13 bases between them. CDR3 sequence reads: CSATAVDSGANVLTF. Here the CDR3 DNA reads TGCAGCGCTACTGCGGTAGACTCTGGGGCCAACGTCCTGACTTTC.

This clonotype was counted once. The genes are TRBV6-6 and TRBJ2-2; 11 positions match TRBD1. Trimming cost V 8 bases and J 5 bases; bases outside gene matches: 4. This CDR3 is 14 amino acids long. Germline V gives CDR1 MNHNY, CDR2 SVGAGI (reference sequence). The CDR3 DNA reads TGTGCCAGCCGGACAGGGGGCGGGACCGGGGAGCTGTTTTTT. It yields the protein CASRTGGGTGELFF.

In nucleotides, the CDR3 is TGCGCCAGCAGCTTTAAGGACAGAGGCACTGAAGCTTTCTTT. This gives the protein CASSFKDRGTEAFF. V and J are TRBV5-1 and TRBJ1-1; perhaps TRBD1 as D (6 bases). Germline V CDR1 and CDR2: SGHRS, YFSETQ. The germline V and J ends were trimmed by 2 bases and 4 bases, with 12 bases remaining between them. The CDR3 loop spans 14 amino acids. Filled out from reference TRBV5-1 and TRBJ1-1, the complete variable domain reads KAGVTQTPRYLIKTRGQQVTLSCSPISGHRSVSWYQQTPGQGLQFLFEYFSETQRNKGNFPGRFSGRQFSNSRSEMNVSTLELGDSALYLCASSFKDRGTEAFFGQGTRLTVV.

The chain has TRBV27 and TRBJ2-7, with D unclear. In germline, CDR1 is MNHEY, CDR2 SMNVEV (reference sequence). Trimming pared 2 bases from V and 1 base from J, leaving 12 bases between. This CDR3 spans 15 amino acids. CDR3 bases: TGTGCCAGCAGTTTACGGAATAGTATATCCTACGAGCAGTACTTC. Translated, it gives CASSLRNSISYEQYF.

The V gene is TRBV6-2 or TRBV6-3, the J gene TRBJ2-1; TRBD2 might be the D (5 bases). Trimming stripped 2 bases from V and 5 bases from J, with 10 bases between. This CDR3 region has 14 residues. Germline CDR1 MNHEY, CDR2 SVGEGT. In nucleotides, the CDR3 is TGTGCCAGCAGTTACGGTCTAGCCAACAATGAGCAGTTCTTC. This translates into CASSYGLANNEQFF.

CDR3 coding DNA: TGTGCCAGCAGCTTGATGGGTCAGTTCTACGAGCAGTACTTC. It yields the protein CASSLMGQFYEQYF. The chain uses TRBV5-5 and TRBJ2-7, with D unclear. V shed 1 base and J shed 3 bases, with 11 bases lying between them. Germline V CDR1 and CDR2: SGHKS, YYEKEE (reference sequence). This CDR3 has 14 residues.

The chain joins TRBV5-1 to TRBJ1-5; tentatively, D is TRBD1 (5 bases). The length of the CDR3 is 15 residues. Germline CDR1 SGHRS, CDR2 YFSETQ. With 0 bases removed from V and 4 bases from J, the gap between germline ends came to 11 bases. This chain's CDR3 is CASSLGPEGNQPQHF. DNA for the CDR3: TGCGCCAGCAGCTTGGGCCCAGAGGGGAATCAGCCCCAGCATTTT.

The chain recombines TRBV9 with TRBJ2-1; no clear D gene. The germline V and J ends were trimmed by 3 bases and 15 bases, with 16 bases remaining between them. Germline CDR1 is SGDLS and CDR2 is YYNGEE. The CDR3 is 12 residues long. In DNA form, the CDR3 reads TGTGCCAGCAGCGCATTAGAGGTCCCTCGGTTCTTC. It specifies CASSALEVPRFF.

This clonotype has more than one count but fewer than ten. V is TRBV10-3 and J is TRBJ1-1; 7 bases map to TRBD1. CDR1 and CDR2 (germline): ENHRY, SYGVKD. CDR3 length equals 12 residues. J lost 4 bases, V lost 6 bases, and 2 bases had no gene match. This chain's CDR3 is CAISQGGTEAFF. The DNA of the CDR3 is TGTGCCATCAGCCAGGGGGGCACTGAAGCTTTCTTT.

This clonotype was picked up one time. J is TRBJ2-3 and V is TRBV6-1; D perhaps matches TRBD2 (5 bases). Germline V gene data show CDR1 as MNHNS and CDR2 as SASEGT. The V and J ends lost 4 bases and 0 bases respectively, with 11 bases between them. This CDR3 has 15 residues. CDR3 nucleotides: TGTGCCAGCAGTGCTTCAGCGGTTAGCACAGATACGCAGTATTTT. This sequence encodes CASSASAVSTDTQYF.

The chain has TRBV12-3 or TRBV12-4 and TRBJ2-3; D not certain. Trimming took off 7 bases at V and 2 bases at J, with 13 bases between the two ends. The CDR3 is 14 amino acids. The CDR3 loop is CASTQRAHTDTQYF. The DNA for the CDR3 is TGTGCCAGCACCCAACGGGCCCACACAGATACGCAGTATTTT.